This passage covers 2 T cell receptor beta chains from one sample sequenced in a study of cytomegalovirus exposure and HLA in healthy donors. A multiplex PCR was run with 60 Vbeta primers and 13 Jbeta primers. Produced via immunoSEQ multiplex PCR; TCRdb's table is partial and in-frame only. Among under 150,000 clones, under 90% were seen once, and the ten largest hold 2% to 2.5%. The source material was PBMCs. The receptors were gathered from a boy aged 2 to 9 in good health and CMV-seronegative.

This clone has just a few counts. V usage is TRBV7-9 and J usage is TRBJ2-6; tentatively, D is TRBD1 (6 bases). The germline V gene encodes CDR1 SEHNR and CDR2 FQNEAQ (reference sequence). V was shortened by 2 bases and J by 0 bases, with 17 bases between the two germline ends. The CDR3 has 19 residues. CDR3 region: CASSLFARGLTSGANVLTF. The CDR3 DNA reads TGTGCCAGCAGCTTATTTGCCAGGGGCCTAACCTCTGGGGCCAACGTCCTGACTTTC.

CDR3 loop: CSVGGGNSPLHF. CDR3 DNA: TGCAGCGTCGGTGGCGGTAATTCACCCCTCCACTTT. The chain couples TRBV29-1 to TRBJ1-6; D is ambiguous. V was trimmed by 6 bases and J by 6 bases, leaving 9 bases between them. The CDR3 length is 12 residues. Germline loops: CDR1 SQVTM, CDR2 ANQGSEA.